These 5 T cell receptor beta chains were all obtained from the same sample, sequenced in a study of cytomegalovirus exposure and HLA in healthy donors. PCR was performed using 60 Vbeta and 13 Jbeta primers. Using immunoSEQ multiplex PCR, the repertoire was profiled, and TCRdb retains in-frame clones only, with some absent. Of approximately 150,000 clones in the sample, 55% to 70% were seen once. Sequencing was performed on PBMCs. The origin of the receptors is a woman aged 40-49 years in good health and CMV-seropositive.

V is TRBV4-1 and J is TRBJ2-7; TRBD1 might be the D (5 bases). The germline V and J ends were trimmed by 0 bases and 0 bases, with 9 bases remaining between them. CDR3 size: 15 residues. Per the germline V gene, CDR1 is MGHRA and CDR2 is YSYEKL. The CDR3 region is CASSQEDGASYEQYF. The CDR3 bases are TGCGCCAGCAGCCAAGAGGATGGGGCCTCCTACGAGCAGTACTTC.

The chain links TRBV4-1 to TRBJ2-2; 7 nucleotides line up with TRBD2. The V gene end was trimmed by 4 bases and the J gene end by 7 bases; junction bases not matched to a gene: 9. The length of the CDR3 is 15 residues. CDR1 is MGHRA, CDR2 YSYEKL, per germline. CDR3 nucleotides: TGCGCCAGCAGCCGGGGCCAGGGAGGGGACGGGGAGCTGTTTTTT. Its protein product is CASSRGQGGDGELFF.

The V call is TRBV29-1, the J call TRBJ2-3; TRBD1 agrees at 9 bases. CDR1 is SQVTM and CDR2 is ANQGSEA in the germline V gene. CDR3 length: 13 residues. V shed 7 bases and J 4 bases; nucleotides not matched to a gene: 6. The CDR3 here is CSGGQGGPDTQYF. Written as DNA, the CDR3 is TGCAGCGGGGGACAGGGTGGGCCAGATACGCAGTATTTT.

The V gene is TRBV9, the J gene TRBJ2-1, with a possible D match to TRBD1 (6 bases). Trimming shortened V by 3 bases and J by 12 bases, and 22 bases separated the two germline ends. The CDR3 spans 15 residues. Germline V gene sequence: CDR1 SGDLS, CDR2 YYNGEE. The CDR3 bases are TGTGCCAGCAGCGCCGGGACAAGGTCCCCTGGTGGGCAGTTCTTC. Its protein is CASSAGTRSPGGQFF.

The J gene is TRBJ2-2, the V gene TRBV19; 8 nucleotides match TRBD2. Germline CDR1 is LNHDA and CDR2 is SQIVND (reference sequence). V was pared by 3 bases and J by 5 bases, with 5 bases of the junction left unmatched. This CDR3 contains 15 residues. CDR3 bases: TGTGCCAGTAGTATTAAGTCGGGAGGGACCGGGGAGCTGTTTTTT. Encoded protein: CASSIKSGGTGELFF.